Shown below are 17 T cell receptor beta chains from a single sample sequenced in a study of OX40 agonist ivuxolimab in advanced cancers. Only in-frame clones appear in the TCRdb table, and some are missing; sequencing was by immunoSEQ multiplex PCR. The repertoire has tens of thousands of clones, 87% of them found once; the top ten carry 20% to 30%. The sample in question was CD4+ or CD8+ T cells sorted from blood, obtained in a trial of the OX40 agonist ivuxolimab. The receptors stem from an adult with an advanced solid tumor such as melanoma, head and neck, liver or kidney cancer.

The V gene is TRBV11-3, the J gene TRBJ2-1, with D possibly matching TRBD1 (6 bases). V lost 2 bases and J lost 4, with 15 bases in between. The CDR3 covers 16 residues. Germline loops: CDR1 SGHNT, CDR2 YENEEA. This chain's CDR3 is CASSLRVQGRYNEQFF. The CDR3 region has the DNA TGTGCCAGCAGCTTAAGGGTGCAGGGGCGATACAATGAGCAGTTCTTC. Drawing the rest from reference TRBV11-3 and TRBJ2-1, the complete variable domain is EAGVVQSPRYKIIEKKQPVAFWCNPISGHNTLYWYLQNLGQGPELLIRYENEEAVDDSQLPKDRFSAERLKGVDSTLKIQPAELGDSAVYLCASSLRVQGRYNEQFFGPGTRLTVL.

V usage is TRBV7-6 and J usage is TRBJ2-5; weak D call: TRBD1 (8 bases). Germline CDR1 is SGHVS and CDR2 is FNYEAQ. V was pared by 4 bases and J by 5 bases, with 20 bases between. This CDR3 spans 16 amino acids. The CDR3 spells CASSYLRGQGGETQYF. Written as DNA, the CDR3 is TGTGCCAGCAGCTACCTCCGAGGACAGGGAGGGGAGACCCAGTACTTC.

The chain has TRBV14 and TRBJ2-7; no reliable D call. V gave up 2 bases and J gave up 5 bases, with 10 bases separating them. Looked up from germline, CDR1 is SGHDN and CDR2 is FVKESK. The CDR3 covers 13 residues. In DNA, the CDR3 is TGTGCCAGCAGCCAAAGGTTTTCAAACGAGCAGTACTTC. Protein sequence: CASSQRFSNEQYF.

The chain is built from TRBV5-1 and TRBJ2-5; 9 bases are shared with TRBD2. The J call is uncertain, as TRBJ2-7 better fits the DNA end. The germline V gene encodes CDR1 SGHRS and CDR2 YFSETQ. This CDR3 region has 16 residues. CDR3 nucleotides: TGCGCCAGCAGCTTGTATGCTAGCGGGGCCTCCTACGAGCAGTACTTC. It encodes CASSLYASGASYEQYF.

The gene calls are TRBV5-1 and TRBJ2-1; D tentatively reads TRBD1 or TRBD2 (5 bases each). The CDR3 sequence is 15 residues long. Looked up from germline, CDR1 is SGHRS and CDR2 is YFSETQ. The V end lost 4 bases, the J end lost 3 bases, and 14 bases lay between the germline ends. CDR3 in DNA: TGCGCCAGCAGCCAGGCGACAGAGGGCTACAATGAGCAGTTCTTC. It specifies CASSQATEGYNEQFF.

The chain is built from TRBV29-1 and TRBJ1-2; 7 nucleotides align to TRBD1. Trimming removed 1 base from V and 5 bases from J; junction bases left unmatched: 4. The germline CDR1 and CDR2 sequences are SQVTM and ANQGSEA. The CDR3 extends over 13 amino acids. The CDR3 spells CSVEVVTGYGYTF. CDR3 nucleotides: TGCAGCGTTGAAGTAGTGACAGGGTATGGCTACACCTTC.

The V gene is TRBV19, the J gene TRBJ2-5; 8 nucleotides align to TRBD2. With 5 bases clipped from V and 2 bases from J, the junction kept 7 bases outside the gene matches. Germline CDR1 and CDR2: LNHDA and SQIVND (reference sequence). The length of the CDR3 is 15 residues. The CDR3 sequence is CASSLPAGAQETQYF. CDR3 in DNA: TGTGCCAGTAGTTTACCAGCGGGAGCACAAGAGACCCAGTACTTC.

This chain links TRBV28 with TRBJ2-1; perhaps D is TRBD1 or TRBD2 (5 bases each). Germline assignment: CDR1 MDHEN and CDR2 SYDVKM. The CDR3 runs to 16 residues. Trimming left V 4 bases short and J 0 bases short, with 13 bases between. CDR3 sequence reads: CASSSPGTSSYNEQFF. The CDR3 region has the DNA TGTGCCAGCAGTTCCCCAGGGACGAGCTCCTACAATGAGCAGTTCTTC.

The genes are TRBV14 and TRBJ1-1; 7 bases align to TRBD1. The ends lost 3 bases at V and 1 base at J; junction bases unmatched: 5. The germline V gene encodes CDR1 SGHDN and CDR2 FVKESK. This CDR3 has 15 amino acids. The CDR3 bases are TGTGCCAGCAGCCATTGGGGACAGACGAACACTGAAGCTTTCTTT. It is translated as CASSHWGQTNTEAFF.

V gene TRBV29-1 combines with J gene TRBJ2-3; possibly TRBD1 or TRBD2 for D (5 bases each). Trimming stripped 4 bases from V and 3 bases from J, with 11 bases between. The CDR3 totals 13 residues. Germline V gene data show CDR1 as SQVTM and CDR2 as ANQGSEA. The CDR3 DNA sequence: TGCAGCGTTGGAGGGACGGAGACAGATACGCAGTATTTT. Its protein product is CSVGGTETDTQYF.

The V call is TRBV2, the J call TRBJ2-7; TRBD2 matches at 11 bases. Looked up from germline, CDR1 is SNHLY and CDR2 is FYNNEI. The CDR3 runs 18 residues. Trimming cost V 5 bases and J 0 bases; bases outside gene matches: 12. CDR3 coding DNA: TGTGCCAGCAGTCCCGGGACTAGCGGATCCTTCCACTCCTACGAGCAGTACTTC. Residues: CASSPGTSGSFHSYEQYF.

The chain combines TRBV21-1 with TRBJ2-6; the D call TRBD1 from the table was never checked on the DNA. TRBV21-1 is a pseudogene. This CDR3 has 17 residues. This CDR3 is CASSHLIQQSRANVLTF. CDR3 bases: TGTGCCAGCAGTCACCTTATACAACAAAGTCGGGCCAACGTCCTGACTTTC.

For the CDR3, the DNA is TGTGCCAGCAGCTCAACGGACGGTTTCTCCTACGAGCAGTACTTC. Translating gives CASSSTDGFSYEQYF. The gene calls are TRBV11-2 and TRBJ2-7; D is unclear. The CDR3 has 15 residues. V dropped 4 bases and J dropped 0 bases, with 13 bases sitting between them. Germline-derived CDR1 and CDR2 are SGHAT and FQNNGV.

The rearrangement links TRBV6-1 to TRBJ2-3, with 7 bases lining up with TRBD2. Looked up from germline, CDR1 is MNHNS and CDR2 is SASEGT. This CDR3 region has 14 residues. V gave up 9 bases and J gave up 0 bases; unmatched junction bases: 6. CDR3 protein: CASLADSSTDTQYF. The CDR3 DNA is TGTGCCAGTCTAGCGGATTCTAGCACAGATACGCAGTATTTT.

The chain combines TRBV7-2 with TRBJ2-3; D remains ambiguous. V lost 8 bases to trimming and J lost 0 bases, with 12 bases between them. The CDR3 sequence is 14 residues long. Germline loops: CDR1 SGHTA, CDR2 FQGNSA. The CDR3 sequence: CASPRSGSTDTQYF. The CDR3 DNA reads TGTGCCAGCCCGAGGTCCGGAAGCACAGATACGCAGTATTTT.

The chain couples TRBV6-1 to TRBJ2-5; D call uncertain. Trimming took off 7 bases at V and 1 base at J, with 7 bases between the two ends. This CDR3 has 12 residues. Germline-derived CDR1 and CDR2 are MNHNS and SASEGT. In DNA, the CDR3 is TGTGCCAGCATGAGGAGCCAAGAGACCCAGTACTTC. It codes for CASMRSQETQYF.

The V and J genes are TRBV2 and TRBJ2-2; D gene unclear. Trimming pared 3 bases from V and 5 bases from J, leaving 10 bases between. CDR3 length: 14 residues. Germline V CDR1 and CDR2: SNHLY, FYNNEI. The CDR3 reads CASSEGIGTGELFF. CDR3 nucleotide sequence: TGTGCCAGCAGTGAGGGGATTGGTACCGGGGAGCTGTTTTTT.